These T cell receptor beta chains were read from a single sample in a study of T-cell memory formation after mild COVID-19. Via MiXCR, TCRdb re-called the 5' RACE reads, giving one row per CDR3 protein. This sample has approximately 440,000 distinct CDR3 sequences, with 20% found just once. The sequenced sample consisted of PBMCs or a T cell subset sorted from them (not recorded which). The source of these receptors is an adult woman who had mild COVID-19 (a few samples of this study predate the infection). Cell type and time point are not known. Each CDR3 is given without its conserved first and last residue.

cdr3_length v_call cdr3_aa
12 TRBV12-3/TRBV12-4 ASSWGHSRNEQF
19 TRBV21-1 ASSKASGREWRDPVAYEQY
11 TRBV2 ASSALMNTEAF
14 TRBV12-3/TRBV12-4 ASSEDRWVSNTEAF
11 TRBV12-3/TRBV12-4 ASSGRGTTEAF
10 TRBV7-6 ASSPPRTEQY
15 TRBV5-1 ASSFFSGTGGSYEQY
17 TRBV12-3/TRBV12-4 ASSSNTGTSGTSTDTQY
14 TRBV5-5 ASSSTNGGRSYEQY
13 TRBV5-4 ASSLGLTSTDTQY
12 TRBV9 ASSVATGTSEQY
14 TRBV11-2 ASSLVTSGPNYEQY
12 TRBV9 ASFLRRNTGELF
12 TRBV20-1 SARDEGAYNEQF
13 TRBV20-1 SANGGAGTTDTQY
11 TRBV5-1 ASRDSGSYEQY
14 TRBV2 ASRGGTATRPFGYT
13 TRBV5-1 ASSLASTGKAEAF
11 TRBV5-6 ASGAWLIYEQY
12 TRBV12-3/TRBV12-4 AVRGVGNTGELF
12 TRBV24-1 ATSDPETPGELF
11 TRBV7-3 ASSSTREDTQY
12 TRBV6-2/TRBV6-3 ASSYTSGLYEQY
14 TRBV12-3/TRBV12-4 ASSLVAGGDTGELF
12 TRBV5-1 ASNPGQGGEKLF
12 TRBV20-1 SATFTDRLGTQY
12 TRBV4-2 ASSRRLATDTQY
15 TRBV7-3 ASSPGGVLTSTDTQY
14 TRBV12-3/TRBV12-4 ASSSGTVRTTDTQY
11 TRBV3-1 ASSQSRTDTQY
13 TRBV7-2 ASSLVYGKQETQY
14 TRBV6-6 ASSYRGGDRSDTQY
12 TRBV6-5 ASSYQTMVTEAF
12 TRBV6-4 ASRRDTGWAEAF
15 TRBV13 ASIAGAAGPSTDTQY
13 TRBV9 ASSVDQGVNTEAF
13 TRBV12-3/TRBV12-4 ASRFGHLSNQPQH
13 TRBV11-3 ASSSYRGPTDTQY
13 TRBV7-9 ASSLDSYSNQPQH
10 TRBV2 ASSSLGYGYT
14 TRBV6-5 ASSYVTRQGNSPLH
15 TRBV27 ASSLLGQGALGDTQY
11 TRBV20-1 SAQVSGTDTQY
12 TRBV7-9 ASSSRTLTDTQY
12 TRBV29-1 SVPVGPSTDTQY
9 TRBV2 ASSDQRGQF
13 TRBV7-2 ASSRGLAENNEQF
12 TRBV7-2 ASTGGDTMKEQY
13 TRBV10-3 AISEPPTGNYGYT
13 TRBV12-3/TRBV12-4 ASRLGGPWLGEQF
12 TRBV9 ASSVNRDAYGYT
11 TRBV5-1 ASSLRTGDIQY
13 TRBV7-8 ASSLGEWSTDTQY
9 TRBV29-1 SVEVLRPGH
13 TRBV29-1 SVDSGNANTGELF